The 29 T cell receptor beta chains listed next were all sequenced from one sample in a study of Tregs in tolerant kidney transplant recipients. The table came from immunoSEQ multiplex PCR; TCRdb's copy has only in-frame clones and leaves some out. Of around 70,000 clones listed, roughly 92% are singletons. The source was CD8+ T cells from blood, collected before the transplant. The origin of the receptors is a human donor who received a combined kidney and bone marrow transplant.

The rearrangement uses TRBV9 and TRBJ2-3; TRBD2 matches at 7 bases. V dropped 1 base and J dropped 0; count of bases not matched to a gene: 2. CDR1 is SGDLS, CDR2 YYNGEE, per germline. This CDR3 has 15 residues. DNA for the CDR3: TGTGCCAGCAGCGTATCCGGGGGGAGCACAGATACGCAGTATTTT. Translating gives CASSVSGGSTDTQYF. Together with reference TRBV9 and TRBJ2-3, the CDR3 gives the full variable domain: DSGVTQTPKHLITATGQRVTLRCSPRSGDLSVYWYQQSLDQGLQFLIQYYNGEERAKGNILERFSAQQFPDLHSELNLSSLELGDSALYFCASSVSGGSTDTQYFGPGTRLTVL.

This clone appeared a single time. The V and J genes are TRBV5-5 and TRBJ2-7, with D perhaps matching TRBD1 (6 bases). The CDR3 consists of 18 residues. In germline, CDR1 is SGHKS, CDR2 YYEKEE (reference sequence). V lost 0 bases, J lost 0 bases, and 19 bases lay in between. This CDR3 reads CASSLGAGVGARSYEQYF. CDR3 sequence (DNA): TGTGCCAGCAGCTTGGGGGCCGGGGTGGGGGCCCGCTCCTACGAGCAGTACTTC.

This rearrangement joins TRBV28 to TRBJ2-1; TRBD1 is a possible D gene (6 bases). Germline CDR1 MDHEN, CDR2 SYDVKM. V was clipped by 7 bases and J by 3 bases, with 13 bases between them. The CDR3 length is 14 residues. Here the CDR3 DNA reads TGTGCCAGCAAGACACAGGGTAACTACAATGAGCAGTTCTTC. Translating gives CASKTQGNYNEQFF.

The CDR3 DNA follows: TGTGCCAGCAGTTTCGGTCGTCACACAGATACGCAGTATTTT. Its translation is CASSFGRHTDTQYF. This chain joins TRBV27 and TRBJ2-3, with unresolved D. Germline V lookup: CDR1 MNHEY, CDR2 SMNVEV (reference sequence). V was trimmed by 3 bases and J by 2 bases, leaving 9 bases between them. This CDR3 region has 14 residues.

The rearrangement joins TRBV29-1 to TRBJ1-2; D gene uncertain. CDR3 size: 11 residues. V lost 0 bases to trimming and J lost 5 bases, with 4 bases between them. The germline CDR1 and CDR2 sequences are SQVTM and ANQGSEA. As DNA, the CDR3 is TGCAGCGTTGAAGACTATTATGGCTACACCTTC. This translates into CSVEDYYGYTF.

The J gene is TRBJ1-1, the V gene TRBV7-6; D gene uncertain. Between the trimmed V and J ends, which lost 1 base and 1 base, there was a span of 10 bases. The CDR3 contains 15 residues. CDR1 is SGHVS, CDR2 FNYEAQ, per germline. CDR3 coding DNA: TGTGCCAGCAGCTTAGGCCGGGTGGGGAACACTGAAGCTTTCTTT. Translating gives CASSLGRVGNTEAFF.

The V gene is TRBV27, the J gene TRBJ2-3; weak D call: TRBD2 (5 bases). V lost 5 bases and J 7 bases, leaving 13 bases between the germline ends. Germline loops: CDR1 MNHEY, CDR2 SMNVEV (reference sequence). The CDR3 loop spans 13 amino acids. In DNA, the CDR3 is TGTGCCAGCAGTGTAATAGCGACCCATACGCAGTATTTT. This translates into CASSVIATHTQYF.

The gene calls are TRBV7-9 and TRBJ1-2, with a weak D call TRBD1 (6 bases). This CDR3 has 15 residues. Trimming removed 4 bases at V and 4 bases at J, with 16 bases between. CDR1 is SEHNR and CDR2 is FQNEAQ in the germline V gene (reference sequence). CDR3 DNA: TGTGCCAGCAGCTGGGGACCGGGACACCCCTATGGCTACACCTTC. It translates to CASSWGPGHPYGYTF.

In this sample, this clone turned up once. This chain uses TRBV5-6 with TRBJ1-5, with TRBD1 as a possible D gene (5 bases). Germline-derived CDR1 and CDR2 are SGHDT and YYEEEE. CDR3 length equals 14 residues. V was trimmed by 0 bases and J by 5 bases, leaving 9 bases between them. For the CDR3, the DNA is TGTGCCAGCAGCTTGGGACAGAACTATCAGCCCCAGCATTTT. Protein sequence: CASSLGQNYQPQHF.

This chain connects TRBV9 to TRBJ2-3, with 9 bases that match TRBD2. The V segment lost 3 bases and the J segment 2 bases; nucleotides outside the gene matches: 7. The CDR3 spans 16 residues. Germline assignment: CDR1 SGDLS and CDR2 YYNGEE. CDR3 sequence reads: CASSGQPGLATDTQYF. The CDR3 nucleotides are TGTGCCAGCAGCGGCCAACCGGGACTAGCCACAGATACGCAGTATTTT.

The rearrangement joins TRBV30 to TRBJ1-3; D not certain. Trimming left V 7 bases short and J 0 bases short, with 16 bases between. Germline lookup yields CDR1 GTSNPN and CDR2 SVGIG (reference sequence). The CDR3 runs 15 residues. CDR3 protein: CASLRGSSSGNTIYF. CDR3 nucleotides: TGTGCCTCTCTTCGCGGCAGTTCCTCTGGAAACACCATATATTTT.

This clone has a handful of counts. CDR3 bases: TGCGCCAGCAGCCCGCGGGACGGAAAATTCAGCAATCAGCCCCAGCATTTT. This sequence encodes CASSPRDGKFSNQPQHF. The chain links TRBV23-1 to TRBJ1-5, with D perhaps TRBD1 (5 bases). TRBV23-1 is an open reading frame whose function is uncertain. V lost 6 bases to trimming and J lost 1 base, with 19 bases between them. The length of the CDR3 is 17 residues.

In its sample, this clone was seen once. J is TRBJ2-1 and V is TRBV7-2, with D possibly TRBD1 on 6 matching bases. Germline V gives CDR1 SGHTA, CDR2 FQGNSA. Trimming removed 2 bases at V and 8 bases at J, with 13 bases between. The CDR3 sequence is 14 residues long. CDR3 amino acids: CASSLTPGTYEQFF. CDR3 in DNA: TGTGCCAGCAGCTTAACCCCCGGGACATATGAGCAGTTCTTC.

J is TRBJ1-2 and V is TRBV30; D possibly corresponds to TRBD1 (5 bases). Trimming pared 4 bases from V and 4 bases from J, leaving 16 bases between. The length of the CDR3 is 14 residues. CDR1 is GTSNPN and CDR2 is SVGIG in the germline V gene (reference sequence). The CDR3 protein is CAWTPGGGSYGYTF. Written as DNA, the CDR3 is TGTGCCTGGACCCCGGGTGGGGGGTCCTATGGCTACACCTTC. Using reference TRBV30 and TRBJ1-2 for the parts outside the CDR3, the full variable domain is SQTIHQWPATLVQPVGSPLSLECTVEGTSNPNLYWYRQAAGRGLQLLFYSVGIGQISSEVPQNLSASRPQDRQFILSSKKLLLSDSGFYLCAWTPGGGSYGYTFGSGTRLTVV.

The J gene is TRBJ2-2, the V gene TRBV4-2, with a weak D call TRBD1 (6 bases). The ends were cut back, 4 bases at V and 7 bases at J, with 13 bases in the middle. From germline, CDR1 is LGHNA and CDR2 YNFKEQ. The CDR3 extends over 14 amino acids. This CDR3 reads CASSPLLGGGELFF. The CDR3 DNA sequence: TGTGCCAGCAGCCCCCTCTTAGGGGGCGGGGAGCTGTTTTTT.

With regard to this clone: One end of the junction varies from germline; a read error may be responsible. The same CDR3 also results from other DNA sequences found in this sample. This chain links TRBV27 with TRBJ1-6; maybe TRBD1 (5 bases). Germline V gene data show CDR1 as MNHEY and CDR2 as SMNVEV (reference sequence). The CDR3 is made up of 18 amino acids. The DNA of the CDR3 is TGTGCCAGCAGTTTATCGACCCGGACACGAGATATTAATTCCCCCCTCCACTTT. It encodes CASSLSTRTRDINSPLHF.

The chain is built from TRBV4-3 and TRBJ1-3; unclear D gene. The CDR3 runs to 15 residues. V shed 0 bases and J shed 7 bases, with 13 bases lying between them. Germline lookup yields CDR1 LGHNA and CDR2 YSLEER. The CDR3: CASSQDRGSGNTIYF. The CDR3 DNA reads as TGCGCCAGCAGCCAAGATCGAGGGAGTGGGAACACCATATATTTT.

This chain joins TRBV28 and TRBJ2-1, with 9 bases lining up with TRBD1. The CDR3 runs to 13 residues. V lost 6 bases, J lost 7 bases, and 4 bases stayed unmatched. In germline, CDR1 is MDHEN, CDR2 SYDVKM. The CDR3 spells CASRPQGANEQFF. The CDR3 DNA reads TGTGCCAGCAGACCACAGGGGGCGAATGAGCAGTTCTTC.

This chain uses TRBV13 with TRBJ1-5, with D perhaps matching TRBD1 (5 bases). The V gene lost 0 bases and the J gene lost 6 bases, with 9 bases spanning the gap. Germline-derived CDR1 and CDR2 are PRHDT and FYEKMQ (reference sequence). This CDR3 has 14 amino acids. CDR3 sequence reads: CASSLGTALQPQHF. The CDR3 region has the DNA TGTGCCAGCAGCTTAGGGACAGCACTTCAGCCCCAGCATTTT.

The chain combines TRBV9 with TRBJ1-4; TRBD1 is a possible D gene (5 bases). Germline-derived CDR1 and CDR2 are SGDLS and YYNGEE. CDR3 size: 14 residues. V was cut by 4 bases and J by 8 bases, with 15 bases left in between. The CDR3 nucleotides are TGTGCCAGCAGCCCGGGACGGGGGGGAGAAAAACTGTTTTTT. It yields the protein CASSPGRGGEKLFF.

This clone was detected once. The chain combines TRBV9 with TRBJ2-7, with 7 bases that match TRBD2. V gave up 3 bases and J gave up 5 bases; unmatched junction bases: 11. Germline lookup yields CDR1 SGDLS and CDR2 YYNGEE. This CDR3 comprises 15 residues. CDR3 in amino acids: CASSEGGNRGNEQYF. The CDR3 DNA reads as TGTGCCAGCAGCGAGGGAGGGAACCGAGGCAACGAGCAGTACTTC.

This clone was recorded only once. The chain has TRBV9 and TRBJ2-5, with TRBD2 identical over 9 bases. The germline gives CDR1 SGDLS, CDR2 YYNGEE. V shed 4 bases and J 5 bases; nucleotides not matched to a gene: 12. CDR3 length: 16 residues. As DNA, the CDR3 is TGTGCCAGCAGCCCCGGGAGCGGGGGGCGCTGGGAGACCCAGTACTTC. Its translation: CASSPGSGGRWETQYF.

The V and J genes are TRBV29-1 and TRBJ2-3; 7 positions match TRBD1. The CDR3 has 15 residues. Germline V gives CDR1 SQVTM, CDR2 ANQGSEA. Losses at the gene ends were 2 bases for V and 3 bases for J; bases not matched to a gene: 8. CDR3 nucleotide sequence: TGCAGCGTTGAATCAGGGGGTGAACTTACAGATACGCAGTATTTT. It translates to CSVESGGELTDTQYF.

The DNA of the CDR3 is TGTGCCAGCAGTTCCCTGGACTACTACGAGCAGTACTTC. Its translation is CASSSLDYYEQYF. The chain couples TRBV27 to TRBJ2-7, with a possible D match to TRBD2 (6 bases). The length of the CDR3 is 13 residues. V was clipped by 4 bases and J by 3 bases, with 10 bases between them. Germline CDR1 and CDR2: MNHEY and SMNVEV (reference sequence).

The gene calls are TRBV19 and TRBJ2-1; TRBD2 aligns across 12 bases. This CDR3 contains 17 residues. Trimming removed 5 bases from V and 0 bases from J; junction bases left unmatched: 5. In germline, CDR1 is LNHDA, CDR2 SQIVND (reference sequence). This chain's CDR3 is CASSATSGRSSYNEQFF. For the CDR3, the DNA is TGTGCCAGTAGTGCTACTAGCGGGAGGAGCTCCTACAATGAGCAGTTCTTC.

V is TRBV19 and J is TRBJ1-5; D not resolved. The germline CDR1 and CDR2 sequences are LNHDA and SQIVND (reference sequence). The CDR3 loop spans 13 amino acids. Between the trimmed V and J ends, which lost 8 bases and 0 bases, there was a span of 8 bases. CDR3 sequence: CASEVNSNQPQHF. In DNA form, the CDR3 reads TGTGCCAGTGAGGTGAATAGCAATCAGCCCCAGCATTTT.

This rearrangement joins TRBV27 to TRBJ2-7; the D gene is possibly TRBD2 (6 bases). Trimming pared 6 bases from V and 4 bases from J, leaving 13 bases between. The V gene's germline CDR1 is MNHEY and CDR2 SMNVEV (reference sequence). The CDR3 covers 13 residues. The CDR3 DNA is TGTGCCAGCAGCATGATCGGGACTTACGAGCAGTACTTC. This codes for CASSMIGTYEQYF.

The chain is built from TRBV4-1 and TRBJ1-5; a weak D match, TRBD1 (5 bases). The CDR3 length is 15 residues. V lost 4 bases and J lost 0, with 10 bases in between. Germline CDR1 MGHRA, CDR2 YSYEKL. This CDR3 reads CASSLGHDSNQPQHF. DNA for the CDR3: TGCGCCAGCAGCCTGGGGCACGATAGCAATCAGCCCCAGCATTTT.

The V gene is TRBV4-1, the J gene TRBJ1-4; 7 bases are shared with TRBD1. CDR3 length equals 18 residues. Trimming at V came to 0 bases and at J to 6 bases, leaving 13 bases not matched to a gene. The germline V gene has CDR1 MGHRA and CDR2 YSYEKL. For the CDR3, the DNA is TGCGCCAGCAGCCAAGATCCCCGGGACAGAGGGTTTCATGAAAAACTGTTTTTT. It is translated as CASSQDPRDRGFHEKLFF.